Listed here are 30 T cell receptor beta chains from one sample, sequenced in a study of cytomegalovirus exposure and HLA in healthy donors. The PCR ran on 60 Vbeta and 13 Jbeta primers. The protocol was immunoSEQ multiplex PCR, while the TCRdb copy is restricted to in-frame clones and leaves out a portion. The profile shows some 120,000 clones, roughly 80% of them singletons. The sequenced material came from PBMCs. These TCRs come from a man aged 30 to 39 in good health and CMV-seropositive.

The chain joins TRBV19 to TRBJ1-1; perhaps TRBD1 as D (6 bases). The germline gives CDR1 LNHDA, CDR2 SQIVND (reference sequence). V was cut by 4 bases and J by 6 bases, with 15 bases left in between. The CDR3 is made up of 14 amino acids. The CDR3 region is CASSTTAGDPEAFF. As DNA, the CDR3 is TGTGCCAGTAGTACGACCGCAGGGGACCCTGAAGCTTTCTTT. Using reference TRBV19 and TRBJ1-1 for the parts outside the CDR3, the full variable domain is DGGITQSPKYLFRKEGQNVTLSCEQNLNHDAMYWYRQDPGQGLRLIYYSQIVNDFQKGDIAEGYSVSREKKESFPLTVTSAQKNPTAFYLCASSTTAGDPEAFFGQGTRLTVV.

This CDR3 is CASRTGNQPQHF. CDR3 nucleotide sequence: TGTGCCAGTCGGACAGGAAATCAGCCCCAGCATTTT. The chain links TRBV2 to TRBJ1-5, with 7 bases lining up with TRBD1. The CDR3 runs to 12 residues. Germline lookup yields CDR1 SNHLY and CDR2 FYNNEI. Unmatched junction bases numbered 3, after V lost 9 bases and J lost 4 bases.

The CDR3 DNA is TGCGCCAGCAGCTTGGAACAGGGTGTTACCTACGAGCAGTACTTC. Translation: CASSLEQGVTYEQYF. This chain joins TRBV5-1 and TRBJ2-7; D possibly corresponds to TRBD1 (6 bases). Per the germline V gene, CDR1 is SGHRS and CDR2 is YFSETQ. CDR3 length equals 15 residues. Trimming took off 0 bases at V and 2 bases at J, with 12 bases between the two ends.

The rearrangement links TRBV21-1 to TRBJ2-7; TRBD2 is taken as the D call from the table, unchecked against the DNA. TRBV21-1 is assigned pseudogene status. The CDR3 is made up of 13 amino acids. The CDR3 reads CASRTGISYEQYF. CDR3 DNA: TGTGCCAGCAGAACCGGGATATCCTACGAGCAGTACTTC.

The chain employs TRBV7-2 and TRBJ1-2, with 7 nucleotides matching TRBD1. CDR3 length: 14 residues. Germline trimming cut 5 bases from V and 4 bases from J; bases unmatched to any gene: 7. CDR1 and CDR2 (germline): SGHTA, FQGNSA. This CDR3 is CASSTRQGPYGYTF. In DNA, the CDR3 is TGTGCCAGCAGCACTAGACAGGGTCCCTATGGCTACACCTTC. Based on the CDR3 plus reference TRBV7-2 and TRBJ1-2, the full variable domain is GAGVSQSPSNKVTEKGKDVELRCDPISGHTALYWYRQSLGQGLEFLIYFQGNSAPDKSGLPSDRFSAERTGGSVSTLTIQRTQQEDSAVYLCASSTRQGPYGYTFGSGTRLTVV.

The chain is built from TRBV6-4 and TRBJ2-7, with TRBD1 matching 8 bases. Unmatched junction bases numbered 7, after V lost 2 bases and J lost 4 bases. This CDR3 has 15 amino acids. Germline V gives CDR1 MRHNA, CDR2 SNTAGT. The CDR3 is CASSDLDRAVYEQYF. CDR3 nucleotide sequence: TGTGCCAGCAGTGACCTGGACAGGGCCGTATACGAGCAGTACTTC.

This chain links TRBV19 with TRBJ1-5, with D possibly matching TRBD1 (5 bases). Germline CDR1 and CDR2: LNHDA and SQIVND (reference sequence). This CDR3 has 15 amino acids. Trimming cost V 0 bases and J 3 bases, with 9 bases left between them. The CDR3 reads CASSIEDSPNQPQHF. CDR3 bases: TGTGCCAGTAGTATAGAAGACAGCCCCAATCAGCCCCAGCATTTT.

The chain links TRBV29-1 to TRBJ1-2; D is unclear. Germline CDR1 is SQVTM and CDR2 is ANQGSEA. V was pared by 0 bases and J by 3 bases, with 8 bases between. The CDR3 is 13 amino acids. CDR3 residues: CSVEDSLDYGYTF. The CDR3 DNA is TGCAGCGTTGAAGATTCACTGGACTATGGCTACACCTTC.

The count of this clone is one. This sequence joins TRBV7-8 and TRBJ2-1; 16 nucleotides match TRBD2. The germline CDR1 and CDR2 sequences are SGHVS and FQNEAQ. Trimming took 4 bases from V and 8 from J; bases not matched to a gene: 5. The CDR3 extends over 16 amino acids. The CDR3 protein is CASSSGLAGGPYEQFF. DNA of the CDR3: TGTGCCAGCAGCTCGGGACTAGCGGGGGGGCCCTATGAGCAGTTCTTC.

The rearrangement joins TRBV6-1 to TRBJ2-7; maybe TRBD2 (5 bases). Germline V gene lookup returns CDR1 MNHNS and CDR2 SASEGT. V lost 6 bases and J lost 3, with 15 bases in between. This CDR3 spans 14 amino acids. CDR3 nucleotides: TGTGCCAGCAGCAGACTGGACGGAGGCTACGAGCAGTACTTC. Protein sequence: CASSRLDGGYEQYF.

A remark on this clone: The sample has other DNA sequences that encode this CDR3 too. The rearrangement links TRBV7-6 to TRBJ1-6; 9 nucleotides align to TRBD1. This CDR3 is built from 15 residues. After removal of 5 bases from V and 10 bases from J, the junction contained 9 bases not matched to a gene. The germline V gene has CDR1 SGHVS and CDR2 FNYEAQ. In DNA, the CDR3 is TGTGCCAGCAGCGTTGGGGGACAGGGCCTCTCACCCCTCCACTTT. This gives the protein CASSVGGQGLSPLHF.

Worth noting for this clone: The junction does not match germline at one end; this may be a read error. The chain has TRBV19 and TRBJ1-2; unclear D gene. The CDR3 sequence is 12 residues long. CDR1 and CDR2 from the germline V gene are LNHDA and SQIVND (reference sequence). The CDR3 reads CASSLGRDGSSF. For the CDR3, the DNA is TGTGCCAGTAGTTTAGGACGGGATGGGTCGTCCTTC.

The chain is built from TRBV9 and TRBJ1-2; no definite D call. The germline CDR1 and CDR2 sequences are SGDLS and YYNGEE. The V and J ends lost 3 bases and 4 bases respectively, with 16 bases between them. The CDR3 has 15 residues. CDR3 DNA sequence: TGTGCCAGCAGCGAGAGGGCCCTAGCGGGCTATGGCTACACCTTC. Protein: CASSERALAGYGYTF.

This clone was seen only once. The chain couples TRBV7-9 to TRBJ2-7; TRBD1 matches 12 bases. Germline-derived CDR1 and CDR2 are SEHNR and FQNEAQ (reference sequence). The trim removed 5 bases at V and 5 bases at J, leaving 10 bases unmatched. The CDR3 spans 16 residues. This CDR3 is CASSGNRGTGGHEQYF. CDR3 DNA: TGTGCCAGCAGCGGGAATCGCGGGACAGGGGGCCACGAGCAGTACTTC.

CDR3 DNA: TGTGCCAGCAGTGAAGGGGGCAGGGTAACCTACGAGCAGTACTTC. It translates to CASSEGGRVTYEQYF. V usage is TRBV6-1 and J usage is TRBJ2-5; perhaps TRBD1 as D (5 bases). The J call may be mistaken, given a closer DNA end match to TRBJ2-7. CDR1 is MNHNS and CDR2 is SASEGT in the germline V gene. This CDR3 comprises 15 residues.

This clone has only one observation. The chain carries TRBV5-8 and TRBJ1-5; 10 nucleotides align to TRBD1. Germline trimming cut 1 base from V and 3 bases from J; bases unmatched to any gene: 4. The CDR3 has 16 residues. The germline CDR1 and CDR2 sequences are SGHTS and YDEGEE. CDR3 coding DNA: TGTGCCAGCAGCTTGTTTGGGACAGGGGACAATCAGCCCCAGCATTTT. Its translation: CASSLFGTGDNQPQHF.

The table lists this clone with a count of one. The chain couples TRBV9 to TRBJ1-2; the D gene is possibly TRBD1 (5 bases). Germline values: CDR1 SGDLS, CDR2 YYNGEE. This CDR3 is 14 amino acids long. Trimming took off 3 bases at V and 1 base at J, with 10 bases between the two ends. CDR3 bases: TGTGCCAGCAGCGCCAGGGTACTTAACTATGGCTACACCTTC. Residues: CASSARVLNYGYTF. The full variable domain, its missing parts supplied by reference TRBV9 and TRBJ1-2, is DSGVTQTPKHLITATGQRVTLRCSPRSGDLSVYWYQQSLDQGLQFLIQYYNGEERAKGNILERFSAQQFPDLHSELNLSSLELGDSALYFCASSARVLNYGYTFGSGTRLTVV.

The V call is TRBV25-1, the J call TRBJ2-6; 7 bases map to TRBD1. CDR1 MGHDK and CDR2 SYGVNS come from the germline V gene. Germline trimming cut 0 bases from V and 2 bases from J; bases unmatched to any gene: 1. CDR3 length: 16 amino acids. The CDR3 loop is CASSEYGQAGANVLTF. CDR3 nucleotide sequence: TGTGCCAGCAGTGAATATGGACAGGCTGGGGCCAACGTCCTGACTTTC. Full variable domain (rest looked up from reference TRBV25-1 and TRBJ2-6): EADIYQTPRYLVIGTGKKITLECSQTMGHDKMYWYQQDPGMELHLIHYSYGVNSTEKGDLSSESTVSRIRTEHFPLTLESARPSHTSQYLCASSEYGQAGANVLTFGAGSRLTVL.

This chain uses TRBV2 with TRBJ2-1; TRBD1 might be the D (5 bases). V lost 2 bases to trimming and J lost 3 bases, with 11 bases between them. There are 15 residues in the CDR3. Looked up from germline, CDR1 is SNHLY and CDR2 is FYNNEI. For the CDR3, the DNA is TGTGCCAGCAGTGAACGGACAACGGTCTACAATGAGCAGTTCTTC. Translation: CASSERTTVYNEQFF.

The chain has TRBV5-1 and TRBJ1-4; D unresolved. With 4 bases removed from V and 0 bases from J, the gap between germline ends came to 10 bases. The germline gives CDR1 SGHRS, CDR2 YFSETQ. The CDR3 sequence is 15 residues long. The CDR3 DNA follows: TGCGCCAGCAGCCCGGTCCCGACAACTAATGAAAAACTGTTTTTT. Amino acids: CASSPVPTTNEKLFF. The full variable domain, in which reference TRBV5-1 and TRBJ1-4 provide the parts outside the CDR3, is KAGVTQTPRYLIKTRGQQVTLSCSPISGHRSVSWYQQTPGQGLQFLFEYFSETQRNKGNFPGRFSGRQFSNSRSEMNVSTLELGDSALYLCASSPVPTTNEKLFFGSGTQLSVL.

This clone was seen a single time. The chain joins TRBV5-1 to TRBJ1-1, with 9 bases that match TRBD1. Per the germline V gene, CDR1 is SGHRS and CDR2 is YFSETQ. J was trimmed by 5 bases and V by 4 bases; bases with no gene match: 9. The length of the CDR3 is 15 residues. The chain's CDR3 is CASSLRTGVKTEAFF. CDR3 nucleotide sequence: TGCGCCAGCAGCCTAAGGACAGGGGTTAAAACTGAAGCTTTCTTT.

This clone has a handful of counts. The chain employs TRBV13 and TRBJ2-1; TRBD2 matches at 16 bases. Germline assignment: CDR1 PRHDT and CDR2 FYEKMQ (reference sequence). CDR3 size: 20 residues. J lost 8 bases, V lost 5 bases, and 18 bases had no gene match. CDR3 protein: CASSEGPGLAGGGVVDEQFF. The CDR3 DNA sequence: TGTGCCAGCAGCGAGGGGCCGGGACTAGCGGGGGGGGGTGTCGTCGATGAGCAGTTCTTC.

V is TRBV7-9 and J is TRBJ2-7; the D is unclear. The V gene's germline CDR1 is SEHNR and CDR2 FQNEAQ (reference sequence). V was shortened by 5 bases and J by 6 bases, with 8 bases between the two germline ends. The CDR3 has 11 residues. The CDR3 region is CASSLSGEQYF. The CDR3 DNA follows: TGTGCCAGCAGCCTATCGGGCGAGCAGTACTTC.

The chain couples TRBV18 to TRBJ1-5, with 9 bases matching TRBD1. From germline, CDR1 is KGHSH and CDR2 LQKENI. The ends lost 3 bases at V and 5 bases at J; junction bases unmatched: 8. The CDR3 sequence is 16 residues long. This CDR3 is CASSPPLGQGHQPQHF. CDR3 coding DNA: TGTGCCAGCTCACCCCCCCTCGGACAGGGGCATCAGCCCCAGCATTTT.

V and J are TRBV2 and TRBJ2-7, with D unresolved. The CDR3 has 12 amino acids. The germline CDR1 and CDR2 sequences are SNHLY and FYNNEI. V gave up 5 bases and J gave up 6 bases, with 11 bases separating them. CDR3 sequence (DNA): TGTGCCAGCAGTCGCCAGTCTTCCGAGCAGTACTTC. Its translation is CASSRQSSEQYF.

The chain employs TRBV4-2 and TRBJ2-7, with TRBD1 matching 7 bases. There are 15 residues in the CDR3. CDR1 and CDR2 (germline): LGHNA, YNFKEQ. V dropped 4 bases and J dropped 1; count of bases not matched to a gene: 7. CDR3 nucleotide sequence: TGTGCCAGCAGCCCTAGACAGGGTGGATCCTACGAGCAGTACTTC. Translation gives CASSPRQGGSYEQYF.

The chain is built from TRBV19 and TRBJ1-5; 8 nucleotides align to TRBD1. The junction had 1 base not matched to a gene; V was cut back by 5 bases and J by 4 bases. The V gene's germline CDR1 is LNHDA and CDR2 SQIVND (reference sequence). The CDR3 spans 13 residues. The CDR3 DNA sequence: TGTGCCAGTAGTCGACAGGGGAATCAGCCCCAGCATTTT. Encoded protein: CASSRQGNQPQHF.

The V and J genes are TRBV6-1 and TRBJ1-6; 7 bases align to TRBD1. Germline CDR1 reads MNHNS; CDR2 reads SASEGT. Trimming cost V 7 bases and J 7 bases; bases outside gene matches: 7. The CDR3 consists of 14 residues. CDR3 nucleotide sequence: TGTGCCAGCATTCCGAGACAGGGAAATTCACCCCTCCACTTT. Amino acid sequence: CASIPRQGNSPLHF.

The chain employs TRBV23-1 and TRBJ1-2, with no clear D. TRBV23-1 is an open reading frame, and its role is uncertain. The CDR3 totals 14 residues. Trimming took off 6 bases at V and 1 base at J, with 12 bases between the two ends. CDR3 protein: CASSPGGGNYGYTF. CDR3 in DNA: TGCGCCAGCAGCCCCGGCGGAGGTAACTATGGCTACACCTTC.

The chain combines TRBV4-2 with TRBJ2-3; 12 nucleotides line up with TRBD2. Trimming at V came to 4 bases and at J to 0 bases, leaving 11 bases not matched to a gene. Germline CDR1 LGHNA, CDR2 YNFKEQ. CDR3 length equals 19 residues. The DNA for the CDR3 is TGTGCCAGCAGCCGAGGACTAGCGGGGCCATCTTGGAGCACAGATACGCAGTATTTT. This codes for CASSRGLAGPSWSTDTQYF.